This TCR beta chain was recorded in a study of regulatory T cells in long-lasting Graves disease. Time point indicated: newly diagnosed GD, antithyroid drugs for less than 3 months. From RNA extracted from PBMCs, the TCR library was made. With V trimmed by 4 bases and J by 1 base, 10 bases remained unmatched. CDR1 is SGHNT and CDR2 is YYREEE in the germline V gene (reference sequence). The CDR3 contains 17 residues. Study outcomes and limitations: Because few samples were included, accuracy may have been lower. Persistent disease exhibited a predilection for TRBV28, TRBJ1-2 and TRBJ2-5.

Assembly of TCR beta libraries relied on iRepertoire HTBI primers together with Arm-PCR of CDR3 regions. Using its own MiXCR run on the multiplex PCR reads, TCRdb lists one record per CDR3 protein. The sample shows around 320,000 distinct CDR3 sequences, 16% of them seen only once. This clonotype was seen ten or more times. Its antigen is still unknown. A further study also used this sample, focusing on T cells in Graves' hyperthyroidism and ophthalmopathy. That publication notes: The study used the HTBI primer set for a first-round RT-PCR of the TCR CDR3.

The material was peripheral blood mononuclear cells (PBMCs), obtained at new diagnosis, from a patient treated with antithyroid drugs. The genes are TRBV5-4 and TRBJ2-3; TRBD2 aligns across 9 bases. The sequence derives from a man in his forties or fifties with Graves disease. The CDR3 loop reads CASSSGGAGGGTDTQYF. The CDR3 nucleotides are TGTGCCAGCAGCAGTGGTGGAGCGGGGGGAGGCACAGATACGCAGTATTTT.